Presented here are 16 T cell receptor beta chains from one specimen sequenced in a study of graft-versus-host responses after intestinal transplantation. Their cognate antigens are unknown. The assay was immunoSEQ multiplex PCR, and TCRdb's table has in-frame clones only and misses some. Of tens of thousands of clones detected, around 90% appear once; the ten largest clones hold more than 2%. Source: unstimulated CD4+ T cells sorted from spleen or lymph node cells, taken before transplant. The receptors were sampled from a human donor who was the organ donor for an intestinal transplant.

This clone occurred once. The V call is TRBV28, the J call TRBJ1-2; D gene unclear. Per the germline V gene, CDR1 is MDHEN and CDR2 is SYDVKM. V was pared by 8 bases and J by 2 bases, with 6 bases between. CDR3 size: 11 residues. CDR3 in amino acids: CASSRNYGYTF. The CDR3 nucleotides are TGTGCCAGCTCCAGAAACTATGGCTACACCTTC.

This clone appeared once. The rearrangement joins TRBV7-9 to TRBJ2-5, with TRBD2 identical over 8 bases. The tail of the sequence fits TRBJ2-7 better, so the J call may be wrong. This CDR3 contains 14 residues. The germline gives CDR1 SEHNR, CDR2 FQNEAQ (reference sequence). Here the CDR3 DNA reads TGTGCCAGCAGCTTAGCGGGACTAGCCTACGAGCAGTACTTC. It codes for CASSLAGLAYEQYF.

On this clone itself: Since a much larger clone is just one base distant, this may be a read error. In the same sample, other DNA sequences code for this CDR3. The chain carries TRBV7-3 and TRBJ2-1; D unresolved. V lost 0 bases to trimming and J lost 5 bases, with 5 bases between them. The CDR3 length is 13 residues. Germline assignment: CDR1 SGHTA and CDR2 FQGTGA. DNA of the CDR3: TGTGCCAGCAGCTTAACAGGGAACAATGAGCAGTTCTTC. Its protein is CASSLTGNNEQFF. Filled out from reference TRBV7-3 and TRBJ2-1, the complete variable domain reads GAGVSQTPSNKVTEKGKYVELRCDPISGHTALYWYRQSLGQGPEFLIYFQGTGAADDSGLPNDRFFAVRPEGSVSTLKIQRTERGDSAVYLCASSLTGNNEQFFGPGTRLTVL.

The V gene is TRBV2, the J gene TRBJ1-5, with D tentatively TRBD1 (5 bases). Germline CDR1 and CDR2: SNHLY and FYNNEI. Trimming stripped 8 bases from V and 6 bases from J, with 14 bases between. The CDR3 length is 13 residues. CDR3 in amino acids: CASVGGLLQPQHF. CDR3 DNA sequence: TGTGCCAGCGTGGGGGGGTTGCTTCAGCCCCAGCATTTT.

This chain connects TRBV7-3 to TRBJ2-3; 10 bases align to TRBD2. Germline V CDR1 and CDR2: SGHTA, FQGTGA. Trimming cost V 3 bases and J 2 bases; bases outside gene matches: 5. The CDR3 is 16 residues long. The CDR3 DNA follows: TGTGCCAGCAGCTTGATAGCGGGAGGCCCCACAGATACGCAGTATTTT. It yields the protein CASSLIAGGPTDTQYF.

CDR3 DNA sequence: TGTGCCAGCACCTCTAACTCAGGGACGCAGTACTTC. This encodes CASTSNSGTQYF. V is TRBV28 and J is TRBJ2-7; D is possibly TRBD1 or TRBD2 (5 bases each). Per the germline V gene, CDR1 is MDHEN and CDR2 is SYDVKM. This CDR3 has 12 amino acids. Trimming removed 7 bases at V and 9 bases at J, with 16 bases between. Combining the CDR3 with reference TRBV28 and TRBJ2-7 gives the whole variable domain DVKVTQSSRYLVKRTGEKVFLECVQDMDHENMFWYRQDPGLGLRLIYFSYDVKMKEKGDIPEGYSVSREKKERFSLILESASTNQTSMYLCASTSNSGTQYFGPGTRLTVT.

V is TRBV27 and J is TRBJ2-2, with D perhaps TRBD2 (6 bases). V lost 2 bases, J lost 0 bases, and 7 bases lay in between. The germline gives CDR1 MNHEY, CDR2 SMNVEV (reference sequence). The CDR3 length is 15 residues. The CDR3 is CASSLPGANTGELFF. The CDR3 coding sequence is TGTGCCAGCAGTTTACCGGGGGCGAACACCGGGGAGCTGTTTTTT.

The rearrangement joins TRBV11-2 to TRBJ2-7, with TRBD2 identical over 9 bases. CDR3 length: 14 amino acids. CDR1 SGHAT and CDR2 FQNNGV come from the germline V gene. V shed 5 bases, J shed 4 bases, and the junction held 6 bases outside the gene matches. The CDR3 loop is CASSHSSGNYEQYF. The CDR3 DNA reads TGTGCCAGCAGCCACTCTAGCGGGAATTACGAGCAGTACTTC.

The CDR3 loop is CASSPPQSSYNEQFF. The CDR3 DNA follows: TGCGCCAGCAGCCCACCTCAGAGCTCCTACAATGAGCAGTTCTTC. V is TRBV4-1 and J is TRBJ2-1; unclear D gene. The CDR3 is made up of 15 amino acids. The V and J ends lost 4 bases and 0 bases respectively, with 10 bases between them. Germline V gene data show CDR1 as MGHRA and CDR2 as YSYEKL.

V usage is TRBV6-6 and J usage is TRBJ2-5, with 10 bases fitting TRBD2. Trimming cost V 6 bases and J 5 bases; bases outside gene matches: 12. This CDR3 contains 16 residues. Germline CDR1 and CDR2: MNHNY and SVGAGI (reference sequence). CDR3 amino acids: CASSAEGAGGRETQYF. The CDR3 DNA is TGTGCCAGCAGCGCCGAGGGAGCGGGAGGGCGGGAGACCCAGTACTTC.

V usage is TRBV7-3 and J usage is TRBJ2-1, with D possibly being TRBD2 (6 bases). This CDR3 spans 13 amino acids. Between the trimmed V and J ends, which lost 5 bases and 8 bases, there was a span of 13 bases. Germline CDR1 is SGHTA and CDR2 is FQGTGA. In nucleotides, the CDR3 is TGTGCCAGCAGCACGCTAGCGACCGATGAGCAGTTCTTC. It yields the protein CASSTLATDEQFF.

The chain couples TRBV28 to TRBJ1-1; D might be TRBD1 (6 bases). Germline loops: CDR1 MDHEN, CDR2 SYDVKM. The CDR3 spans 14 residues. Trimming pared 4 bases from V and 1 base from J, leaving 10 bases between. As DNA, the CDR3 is TGTGCCAGCAGTTCCCCGGGGGCGAACACTGAAGCTTTCTTT. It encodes CASSSPGANTEAFF.

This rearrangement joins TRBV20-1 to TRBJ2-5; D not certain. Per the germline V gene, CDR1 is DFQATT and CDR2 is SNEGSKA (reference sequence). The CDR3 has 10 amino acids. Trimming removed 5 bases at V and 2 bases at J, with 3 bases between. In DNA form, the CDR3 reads TGCAGTGCTGCTCAAGAGACCCAGTACTTC. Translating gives CSAAQETQYF.

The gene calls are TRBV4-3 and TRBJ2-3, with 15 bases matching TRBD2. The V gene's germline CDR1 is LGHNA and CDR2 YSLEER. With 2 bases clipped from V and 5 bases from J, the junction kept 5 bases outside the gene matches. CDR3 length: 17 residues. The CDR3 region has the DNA TGCGCCAGCAGCCAACCGGGGACTAGCGGGAGGTTAGATACGCAGTATTTT. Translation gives CASSQPGTSGRLDTQYF.

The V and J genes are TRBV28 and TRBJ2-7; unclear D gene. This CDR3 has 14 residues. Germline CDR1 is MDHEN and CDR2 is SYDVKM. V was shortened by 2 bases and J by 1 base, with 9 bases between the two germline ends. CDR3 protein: CASSLRSESYEQYF. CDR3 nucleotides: TGTGCCAGCAGTTTACGCAGTGAATCCTACGAGCAGTACTTC.

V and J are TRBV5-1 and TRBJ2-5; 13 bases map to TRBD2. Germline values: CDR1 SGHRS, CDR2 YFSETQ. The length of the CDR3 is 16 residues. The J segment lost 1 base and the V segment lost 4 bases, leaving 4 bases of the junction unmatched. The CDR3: CASSATSGRAQETQYF. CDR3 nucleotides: TGCGCCAGCAGCGCTACTAGCGGGAGGGCCCAAGAGACCCAGTACTTC.